This T cell receptor beta chain was recovered during a study of technical replicates of blood from a few donors. Some clones are missing from TCRdb's copy, which holds only in-frame ones; the method was immunoSEQ multiplex PCR. The sample includes about 81,000 clones, around 95% of them seen just once. The sequencing sample was made of T cells isolated from PBMCs. This receptor was obtained from a human donor in good health.

The CDR3 reads CASSPSRTGAGYTF. The CDR3 nucleotides read TGTGCCAGCAGTCCTTCCCGGACAGGGGCTGGCTACACCTTC. V gene TRBV7-2 combines with J gene TRBJ1-2; TRBD1 matches 9 bases. V dropped 6 bases and J dropped 7; count of bases not matched to a gene: 9. Germline CDR1 is SGHTA and CDR2 is FQGNSA. This CDR3 has 14 amino acids.